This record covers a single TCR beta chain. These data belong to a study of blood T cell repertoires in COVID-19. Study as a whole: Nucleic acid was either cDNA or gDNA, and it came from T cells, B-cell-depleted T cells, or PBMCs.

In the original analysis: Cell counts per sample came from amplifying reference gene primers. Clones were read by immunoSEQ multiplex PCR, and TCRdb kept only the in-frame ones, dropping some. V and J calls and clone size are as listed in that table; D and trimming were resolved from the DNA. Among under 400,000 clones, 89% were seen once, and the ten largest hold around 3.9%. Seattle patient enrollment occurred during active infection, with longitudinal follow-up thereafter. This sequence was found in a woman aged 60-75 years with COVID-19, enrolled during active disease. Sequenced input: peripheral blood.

The CDR3, as DNA: TGCGCCAGCAGCTTGGCCGTCAGCGCCTACGAGCAGTACTTC. Its translation: CASSLAVSAYEQYF. The chain employs TRBV5-1 and TRBJ2-7; no reliable D call. Per germline, CDR1 SGHRS and CDR2 YFSETQ. V dropped 0 bases and J dropped 2 bases, with 9 bases sitting between them. This CDR3 contains 14 residues.